These 16 T cell receptor beta chains were all obtained from the same sample, sequenced in a study of T cell responses to AZD1222 COVID-19 vaccine. Produced via immunoSEQ multiplex PCR; TCRdb's table is partial and in-frame only. The sample has some 200,000 clones, just over 90% seen once. The sample was peripheral blood, taken on day 0 of AZD1222 vaccination. Receptors were obtained from an adult in good health.

V is TRBV19 and J is TRBJ1-4, with unresolved D. CDR1 is LNHDA and CDR2 is SQIVND in the germline V gene (reference sequence). V was pared by 4 bases and J by 10 bases, with 16 bases between. This CDR3 is 14 amino acids long. The CDR3 nucleotides are TGTGCCAGTAGTAGATTAAGCCGGGAAACAAAACTGTTTTTT. This sequence encodes CASSRLSRETKLFF.

The chain recombines TRBV2 with TRBJ2-2, with 7 bases fitting TRBD2. V trimming: 10 bases; J trimming: 4 bases; junction bases outside the gene matches: 9. Germline V lookup: CDR1 SNHLY, CDR2 FYNNEI. The CDR3 runs 14 residues. Written as DNA, the CDR3 is TGTGCCACCCCCCGGCCTAGCGGCACCGGGGAGCTGTTTTTT. Its translation is CATPRPSGTGELFF.

The chain uses TRBV5-6 and TRBJ1-5; possible D gene TRBD1, 5 bases. Trimming cost V 2 bases and J 4 bases, with 16 bases left between them. Germline lookup yields CDR1 SGHDT and CDR2 YYEEEE. The CDR3 contains 16 residues. CDR3 protein: CASSFYAPGGNQPQHF. CDR3 DNA sequence: TGTGCCAGCAGCTTTTACGCTCCCGGGGGGAATCAGCCCCAGCATTTT.

The chain has TRBV19 and TRBJ1-4; a possible D gene is TRBD1 (6 bases). The germline gives CDR1 LNHDA, CDR2 SQIVND (reference sequence). Trimming removed 4 bases at V and 5 bases at J, with 11 bases between. This CDR3 has 14 residues. CDR3 loop: CASSRDGGNEKLFF. The CDR3 DNA is TGTGCCAGTAGTAGGGACGGGGGCAATGAAAAACTGTTTTTT.

J is TRBJ2-2 and V is TRBV27, with D hard to call. The germline V and J ends were trimmed by 5 bases and 3 bases, with 7 bases remaining between them. Per the germline V gene, CDR1 is MNHEY and CDR2 is SMNVEV (reference sequence). The CDR3 has 13 residues. The CDR3 region has the DNA TGTGCCAGCAGTGGCCCGTACACCGGGGAGCTGTTTTTT. This translates into CASSGPYTGELFF.

The chain uses TRBV2 and TRBJ1-5; D is undetermined. The germline V and J ends were trimmed by 7 bases and 4 bases, with 8 bases remaining between them. The germline V gene encodes CDR1 SNHLY and CDR2 FYNNEI. The CDR3 loop spans 12 amino acids. CDR3 nucleotides: TGTGCCAGCACGTTAGGGAATCAGCCCCAGCATTTT. It specifies CASTLGNQPQHF.

V gene TRBV28 combines with J gene TRBJ2-5; 7 bases are a match to TRBD1. The CDR3 runs to 13 residues. V shed 8 bases, J shed 2 bases, and the junction held 5 bases outside the gene matches. Germline V gene sequence: CDR1 MDHEN, CDR2 SYDVKM. CDR3 sequence (DNA): TGTGCCAGCCGGGACAGTCAACAAGAGACCCAGTACTTC. Its protein is CASRDSQQETQYF.

The chain joins TRBV6-5 to TRBJ1-2; 7 nucleotides align to TRBD1. The trim removed 8 bases at V and 2 bases at J, leaving 5 bases unmatched. The CDR3 extends over 13 amino acids. Germline assignment: CDR1 MNHEY and CDR2 SVGAGI. CDR3 DNA: TGTGCCAGCGGGACAGAACCCAACTATGGCTACACCTTC. It codes for CASGTEPNYGYTF.

The chain uses TRBV6-5 and TRBJ2-2, with D perhaps TRBD2 (6 bases). Germline V CDR1 and CDR2: MNHEY, SVGAGI. The V and J ends lost 6 bases and 6 bases respectively, with 8 bases between them. The CDR3 sequence is 12 residues long. The CDR3 region is CASRDYPGELFF. The CDR3 DNA is TGTGCCAGCAGGGACTATCCCGGGGAGCTGTTTTTT.

J is TRBJ2-7 and V is TRBV4-1; the match to TRBD1 covers 8 bases. The ends lost 1 base at V and 4 bases at J; junction bases unmatched: 6. Germline CDR1 MGHRA, CDR2 YSYEKL. The CDR3 length is 15 residues. CDR3 protein: CASSQVDGQGYEQYF. In DNA form, the CDR3 reads TGCGCCAGCAGCCAAGTTGATGGACAGGGATACGAGCAGTACTTC.

The V call is TRBV25-1, the J call TRBJ1-1; D might be TRBD1 (5 bases). V lost 1 base to trimming and J lost 5 bases, with 8 bases between them. Germline V gives CDR1 MGHDK, CDR2 SYGVNS. The CDR3 has 13 amino acids. CDR3: CASSEFGGTEAFF. Written as DNA, the CDR3 is TGTGCCAGCAGTGAATTTGGGGGAACTGAAGCTTTCTTT.

This clone appeared a single time. This sequence joins TRBV7-9 and TRBJ1-4, with TRBD1 matching 7 bases. V lost 5 bases, J lost 4 bases, and 7 bases stayed unmatched. This CDR3 contains 15 residues. Germline V gives CDR1 SEHNR, CDR2 FQNEAQ (reference sequence). For the CDR3, the DNA is TGTGCCAGCAGCCCCCGACAGGGTTTTAATGAAAAACTGTTTTTT. Translated: CASSPRQGFNEKLFF.

The CDR3, as DNA: TGTGCCAGCAGTTTCCTACGGACTAGCGGGAGTTTCGAGCAGTTCTTC. Protein sequence: CASSFLRTSGSFEQFF. The chain employs TRBV27 and TRBJ2-1; TRBD2 agrees at 13 bases. Germline V gene data show CDR1 as MNHEY and CDR2 as SMNVEV (reference sequence). V was pared by 3 bases and J by 10 bases, with 9 bases of the junction left unmatched. This CDR3 is built from 16 residues.

V gene TRBV29-1 combines with J gene TRBJ2-2; D possibly matches TRBD1 or TRBD2 (5 bases each). Germline CDR1 SQVTM, CDR2 ANQGSEA. This CDR3 is built from 14 residues. The V and J ends lost 7 bases and 3 bases respectively, with 15 bases between them. CDR3 residues: CSGGDSWDTGELFF. The CDR3 DNA reads TGCAGCGGGGGAGACAGTTGGGACACCGGGGAGCTGTTTTTT.

This clone was observed once. This rearrangement joins TRBV5-5 to TRBJ1-2; 7 nucleotides agree with TRBD1. The CDR3 is made up of 16 amino acids. V dropped 4 bases and J dropped 7; count of bases not matched to a gene: 16. The germline V gene has CDR1 SGHKS and CDR2 YYEKEE (reference sequence). Written as DNA, the CDR3 is TGTGCCAGCAGCCCTTCTTTGACAGGGATTGTCGGTGGCTACACCTTC. Protein sequence: CASSPSLTGIVGGYTF.

The J gene is TRBJ2-1, the V gene TRBV28; D is unresolved. V was shortened by 6 bases and J by 3 bases, with 0 bases between the two germline ends. The CDR3 sequence is 10 residues long. Germline CDR1 and CDR2: MDHEN and SYDVKM. Written as DNA, the CDR3 is TGTGCCAGCAGCTACAATGAGCAGTTCTTC. Amino acid sequence: CASSYNEQFF.